This TCR beta chain was documented in a study of shared clonotypes between healthy human individuals. Per the germline V gene, CDR1 is SGHRS and CDR2 is YFSETQ. This CDR3 is built from 15 residues. The junction had 3 bases not matched to a gene; V was cut back by 3 bases and J by 5 bases. Findings of the study overall: With a handful of donors compared, approximately 5% of naive CD4 clonotypes were shared.

The data were produced by immunoSEQ multiplex PCR, yet TCRdb's version contains in-frame clones alone and is incomplete. The table includes around 700,000 clones, about two thirds detected once. As to this clone: What it binds is unknown. Other DNA sequences from this sample encode an identical CDR3 as well.

The specimen was memory CD4+ T cells sorted from blood. Regarding subset: CD45RA-negative fraction. The chain combines TRBV5-1 with TRBJ2-1, with 12 bases fitting TRBD2. The sequence was obtained from a woman aged 30 to 39 in good health. CDR3 in amino acids: CASSSTSGGHNEQFF. The CDR3 DNA is TGCGCCAGCAGCTCGACTAGCGGGGGACACAATGAGCAGTTCTTC.